Listed below are T cell receptor beta chains from one sample, sequenced in a study of T cells after posttransplantation cyclophosphamide. Clones were read by immunoSEQ multiplex PCR, and TCRdb kept only the in-frame ones, dropping some. The data show under 15,000 clones, with none appearing a single time. Sequenced here: PBMCs, sampled after allogeneic stem cell transplant with posttransplant cyclophosphamide. These receptors were taken from a female patient in her 40s who received an allogeneic stem cell transplant from a related donor, was CMV-positive, and had acute GVHD only. A share of the T cells may be of graft donor origin. Each CDR3 is given with its conserved first and last residue. A D gene is named only where the DNA matches it firmly. The size entry is marked missing in some rows and otherwise reads once, few, many or a size class.

length: 18
D: .
V: TRBV10-3
size: many
J: TRBJ2-1
DNA: TGTGCCACTACCAGAGGAAGCCTAGCGCCTAGCTCCTACAATGAGCAGTTCTTC
CDR3: CATTRGSLAPSSYNEQFF

length: 14
D: TRBD2
V: TRBV7-2
size: .
J: TRBJ2-5
DNA: TGTGCCAGCAGCCTCTCCTGGGGGGGGGAGACCCAGTACTTC
CDR3: CASSLSWGGETQYF

length: 15
D: TRBD2
V: TRBV7-3
size: many
J: TRBJ2-3
DNA: TGTGCCAGCAGCTTAACTAGCGGGAGCACAGATACGCAGTATTTT
CDR3: CASSLTSGSTDTQYF

length: 16
D: .
V: TRBV9
size: .
J: TRBJ2-7
DNA: TGTGCCAGCAGCGTAGTCGGCAGGGTAACGACCTACGAGCAGTACTTC
CDR3: CASSVVGRVTTYEQYF

length: 16
D: TRBD1
V: TRBV7-9
size: few
J: TRBJ2-3
DNA: TGTGCCAGCAGCCAATCCACCGGGACAGGGACAGATACGCAGTATTTT
CDR3: CASSQSTGTGTDTQYF

length: 13
D: .
V: TRBV19
size: many
J: TRBJ2-2
DNA: TGTGCCAGTAGTCTGGGGGCCGGCGGGGAGCTGTTTTTT
CDR3: CASSLGAGGELFF

length: 16
D: .
V: TRBV5-1
size: many
J: TRBJ1-3
DNA: TGCGCCAGCAGCTCCACGACTGCTACCTCTGGAAACACCATATATTTT
CDR3: CASSSTTATSGNTIYF

length: 16
D: .
V: TRBV19
size: many
J: TRBJ2-5
DNA: TGTGCCAGTAGTATGGGGGGACTAACGGGGGCTGAGACCCAGTACTTC
CDR3: CASSMGGLTGAETQYF

length: 17
D: .
V: TRBV11-2
size: few
J: TRBJ2-2
DNA: TGTGCCAGCAGCTTTCCCGGATGGAGTGAGAACACCGGGGAGCTGTTTTTT
CDR3: CASSFPGWSENTGELFF

length: 13
D: .
V: TRBV27
size: few
J: TRBJ2-1
DNA: TGTGCCAGCAGTTTAAGTAGCGCCAATGAGCAGTTCTTC
CDR3: CASSLSSANEQFF

length: 15
D: .
V: TRBV5-1
size: many
J: TRBJ1-3
DNA: TGCGCCAGCAGCTTGGCCGGGGACATAGGAAACACCATATATTTT
CDR3: CASSLAGDIGNTIYF

length: 13
D: .
V: TRBV7-7
size: many
J: TRBJ2-2
DNA: TGTGCCAGCAGCTTAGGCGGCGCCGGGGAGCTGTTTTTT
CDR3: CASSLGGAGELFF

length: 15
D: TRBD1
V: TRBV30
size: .
J: TRBJ2-5
DNA: TGTGCCTGGGCTAGACAGGGGGCGCTCGGAGAGACCCAGTACTTC
CDR3: CAWARQGALGETQYF

length: 12
D: .
V: TRBV11-3
size: many
J: TRBJ1-1
DNA: TGTGCCAGCAGCTTAGATGACAGGAAAGCTTTCTTT
CDR3: CASSLDDRKAFF